These 5 T cell receptor beta chains came from one sample sequenced in a study of T cell changes during pregnancy in multiple sclerosis. Libraries were prepared by immunoSEQ multiplex PCR; TCRdb keeps only in-frame clonotypes and omits some of them. The sample has just under 70,000 clones, around 90% seen once. Sample: peripheral blood, taken in the second trimester of pregnancy. The receptors were sampled from a female donor with multiple sclerosis, enrolled in a pregnancy study.

The V gene is TRBV19, the J gene TRBJ1-6, with TRBD1 as a possible D gene (6 bases). V was clipped by 3 bases and J by 7 bases, with 19 bases between them. The CDR3 covers 17 residues. The germline V gene has CDR1 LNHDA and CDR2 SQIVND (reference sequence). CDR3: CASSINLRRGQNSPLHF. CDR3 DNA sequence: TGTGCCAGTAGTATTAACCTTCGGCGGGGGCAGAATTCACCCCTCCACTTT.

The chain joins TRBV15 to TRBJ1-2; no firm D call. Trimming took off 3 bases at V and 0 bases at J, with 17 bases between the two ends. Germline loops: CDR1 LNHNV, CDR2 YYDKDF (reference sequence). The CDR3 totals 17 residues. The CDR3 region has the DNA TGTGCCACCAGCAGGTCCCGTCGAGCCGTATCTAACTATGGCTACACCTTC. It translates to CATSRSRRAVSNYGYTF.

The rearrangement joins TRBV7-2 to TRBJ2-3, with 11 bases fitting TRBD2. CDR3 length: 18 residues. The V gene end was trimmed by 2 bases and the J gene end by 3 bases; junction bases not matched to a gene: 10. CDR1 is SGHTA, CDR2 FQGNSA, per germline. CDR3 coding DNA: TGTGCCAGCAGCTTAACCCCTGGGGTAGCGGGGGGGACAGATACGCAGTATTTT. It translates to CASSLTPGVAGGTDTQYF.

The chain combines TRBV5-1 with TRBJ2-1; D gene unclear. The CDR3 is made up of 18 amino acids. Germline V lookup: CDR1 SGHRS, CDR2 YFSETQ. Trimming took 1 base from V and 0 from J, leaving 17 bases between them. The CDR3, as DNA: TGCGCCAGCAGCTTGACTATCTCCGCCCCAAGCTCCTACAATGAGCAGTTCTTC. Protein product: CASSLTISAPSSYNEQFF.

At least ten counts were recorded for this clone. The rearrangement joins TRBV9 to TRBJ2-3; tentatively, D is TRBD2 (5 bases). The CDR3 is 16 residues long. CDR1 and CDR2 from the germline V gene are SGDLS and YYNGEE. Trimming shortened V by 0 bases and J by 1 base, and 12 bases separated the two germline ends. CDR3 sequence: CASSVATGKRTDTQYF. In DNA, the CDR3 is TGTGCCAGCAGCGTAGCTACGGGGAAGCGCACAGATACGCAGTATTTT.